This entry describes one TCR beta chain. As yet, its antigen is unknown. This entry belongs to a study of T cells in Graves' hyperthyroidism and ophthalmopathy. TCR beta CDR3 regions were amplified from RNA transcripts. First-round RT-PCR targeting the TCR CDR3 was performed with the HTBI primer set. TCRdb used MiXCR to reprocess the multiplex PCR reads, holding one entry per CDR3 protein. The sample holds hundreds of thousands of distinct CDR3 sequences, less than 45% seen once. Broader study findings: The majority of expanded thyroid clonotypes above 0.001 also appeared in blood.

The diagnoses drew upon clinical symptoms, serum thyroxine and TRAb, thyroid ultrasound and orbital computed tomography. The origin of this receptor is an adult man with Graves' disease, either hyperthyroidism or ophthalmopathy (not recorded which). The specimen sequenced was peripheral blood or thyroid tissue (not recorded which).

The CDR3 nucleotides read TGTGCCAGCAGCTTACCTTACGGGACAGCCCCCCAAGAGACCCAGTACTTC. Protein: CASSLPYGTAPQETQYF. The chain links TRBV7-2 to TRBJ2-5; 7 bases are shared with TRBD1. The CDR3 covers 17 residues. The V segment lost 2 bases and the J segment 1 base; nucleotides outside the gene matches: 10. Germline V gives CDR1 SGHTA, CDR2 FQGNSA.